The present entry profiles one TCR beta chain with its context. Its cognate antigen is unknown. This CDR3 has 13 residues. The junction had 4 bases not matched to a gene; V was cut back by 3 bases and J by 6 bases. CDR1 is ENHRY and CDR2 is SYGVKD in the germline V gene. Primers: 60 Vbeta forward and 13 Jbeta reverse. The repertoire was sequenced with immunoSEQ multiplex PCR; TCRdb's copy has only in-frame clones and lacks some. The sample lists approximately 50,000 clones, roughly 84% occurring once. The data are from a study of cytomegalovirus exposure and HLA in healthy donors. Study results and limitations: Fewer N-insertions than the approximately 700-donor mean were reportedly shown by an Asian-associated ancestry cluster in a later analysis.

The sample consisted of PBMCs. The chain is built from TRBV10-3 and TRBJ1-2, with 7 bases identical to TRBD1. This receptor was obtained from a man younger than 45 in good health and CMV-seronegative. CDR3 amino acids: CAISDRGLDGYTF. The CDR3 coding sequence is TGTGCCATCAGTGACAGGGGGTTAGATGGCTACACCTTC.